This T cell receptor beta chain is drawn from a study of blood T cell repertoires in COVID-19. Profiling relied on immunoSEQ multiplex PCR, and the TCRdb table lists in-frame clones only, not all of them. Of just under 60,000 clones listed, around 81% were seen once; the top ten hold roughly a tenth. Trimming at V came to 4 bases and at J to 1 base, leaving 3 bases not matched to a gene. The CDR3 runs 15 residues. The germline CDR1 and CDR2 sequences are SGHDN and FVKESK. The rearrangement uses TRBV14 and TRBJ2-2; 7 bases align to TRBD1. The TCR sequence derives from a man at least 80 years old with COVID-19, enrolled during active disease. The sequenced sample consisted of peripheral blood. The CDR3 here is CASSRRTGNTGELFF. The DNA for the CDR3 is TGTGCCAGCAGCCGACGGACAGGGAACACCGGGGAGCTGTTTTTT.